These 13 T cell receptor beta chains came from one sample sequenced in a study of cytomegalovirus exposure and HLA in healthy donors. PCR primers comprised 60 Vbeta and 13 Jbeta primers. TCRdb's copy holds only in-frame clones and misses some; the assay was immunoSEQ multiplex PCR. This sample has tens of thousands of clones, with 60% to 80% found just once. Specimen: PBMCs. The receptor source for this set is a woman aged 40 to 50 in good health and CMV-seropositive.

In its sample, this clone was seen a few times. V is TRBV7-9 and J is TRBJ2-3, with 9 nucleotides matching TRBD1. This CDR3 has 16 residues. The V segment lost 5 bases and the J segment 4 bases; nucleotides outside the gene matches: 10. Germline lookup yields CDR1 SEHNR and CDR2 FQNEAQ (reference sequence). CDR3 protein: CASSPGQGLISDTQYF. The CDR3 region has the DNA TGTGCCAGCAGCCCAGGACAGGGGTTAATATCAGATACGCAGTATTTT.

The CDR3 region has the DNA TGCGCCAGTACGTCAGCGAGAGGGTACTACAATGAGCAGTTCTTC. Its protein is CASTSARGYYNEQFF. The rearrangement links TRBV5-1 to TRBJ2-1, with a tentative D call TRBD2 (5 bases). The ends were cut back, 8 bases at V and 3 bases at J, with 18 bases in the middle. From germline, CDR1 is SGHRS and CDR2 YFSETQ. This CDR3 is 15 amino acids long. Full variable domain (rest looked up from reference TRBV5-1 and TRBJ2-1): KAGVTQTPRYLIKTRGQQVTLSCSPISGHRSVSWYQQTPGQGLQFLFEYFSETQRNKGNFPGRFSGRQFSNSRSEMNVSTLELGDSALYLCASTSARGYYNEQFFGPGTRLTVL.

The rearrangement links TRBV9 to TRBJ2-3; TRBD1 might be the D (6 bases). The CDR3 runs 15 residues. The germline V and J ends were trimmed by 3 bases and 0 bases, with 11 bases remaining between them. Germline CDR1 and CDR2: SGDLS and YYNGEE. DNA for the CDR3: TGTGCCAGCAGCGACAGGGAAACTAGCACAGATACGCAGTATTTT. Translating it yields CASSDRETSTDTQYF.

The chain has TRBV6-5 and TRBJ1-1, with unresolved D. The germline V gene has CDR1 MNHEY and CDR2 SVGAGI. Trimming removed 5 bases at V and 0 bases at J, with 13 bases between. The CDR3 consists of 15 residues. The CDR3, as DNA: TGTGCCAGCAGTCATGCCCGACTCTTGAACACTGAAGCTTTCTTT. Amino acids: CASSHARLLNTEAFF.

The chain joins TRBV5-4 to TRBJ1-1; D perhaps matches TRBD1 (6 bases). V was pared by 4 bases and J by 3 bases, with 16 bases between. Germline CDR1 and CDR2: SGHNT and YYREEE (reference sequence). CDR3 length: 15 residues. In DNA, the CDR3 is TGTGCCAGCAGCGCCCCCGGGACACTCTACACTGAAGCTTTCTTT. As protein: CASSAPGTLYTEAFF.

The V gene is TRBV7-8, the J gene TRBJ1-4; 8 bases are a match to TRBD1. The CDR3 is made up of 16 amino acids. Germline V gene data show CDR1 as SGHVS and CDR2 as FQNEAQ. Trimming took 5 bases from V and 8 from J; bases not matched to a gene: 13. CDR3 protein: CASSPLKDRGGEKLFF. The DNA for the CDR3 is TGTGCCAGCAGCCCCCTCAAAGACAGGGGAGGCGAAAAACTGTTTTTT. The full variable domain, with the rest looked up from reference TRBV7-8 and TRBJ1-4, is GAGVSQSPRYKVAKRGQDVALRCDPISGHVSLFWYQQALGQGPEFLTYFQNEAQLDKSGLPSDRFFAERPEGSVSTLKIQRTQQEDSAVYLCASSPLKDRGGEKLFFGSGTQLSVL.

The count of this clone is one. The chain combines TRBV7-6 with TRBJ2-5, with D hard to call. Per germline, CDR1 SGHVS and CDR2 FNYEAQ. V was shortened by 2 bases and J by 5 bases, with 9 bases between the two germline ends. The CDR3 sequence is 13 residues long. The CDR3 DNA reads TGTGCCAGCAGCTTAAGCTTTTCGGAGACCCAGTACTTC. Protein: CASSLSFSETQYF. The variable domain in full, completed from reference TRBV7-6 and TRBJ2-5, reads GAGVSQSPRYKVTKRGQDVALRCDPISGHVSLYWYRQALGQGPEFLTYFNYEAQQDKSGLPNDRFSAERPEGSISTLTIQRTEQRDSAMYRCASSLSFSETQYFGPGTRLLVL.

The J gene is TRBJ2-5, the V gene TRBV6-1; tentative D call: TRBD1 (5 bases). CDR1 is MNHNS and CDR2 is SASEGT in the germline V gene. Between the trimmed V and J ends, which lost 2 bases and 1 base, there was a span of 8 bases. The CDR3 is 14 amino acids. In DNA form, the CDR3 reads TGTGCCAGCAGTGAAAGCAGGGCCCAAGAGACCCAGTACTTC. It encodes CASSESRAQETQYF.

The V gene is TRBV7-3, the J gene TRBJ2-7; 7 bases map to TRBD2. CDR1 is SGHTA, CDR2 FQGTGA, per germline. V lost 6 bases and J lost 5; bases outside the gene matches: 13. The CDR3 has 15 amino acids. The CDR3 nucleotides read TGTGCCAGCAGTCTGGGGGGGTCCAGGCGCCACGAGCAGTACTTC. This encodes CASSLGGSRRHEQYF.

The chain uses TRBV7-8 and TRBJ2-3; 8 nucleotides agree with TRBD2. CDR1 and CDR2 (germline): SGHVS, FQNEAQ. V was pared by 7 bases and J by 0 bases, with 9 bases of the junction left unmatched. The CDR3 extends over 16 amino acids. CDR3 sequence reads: CASTPRTSLSTDTQYF. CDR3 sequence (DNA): TGTGCCAGCACCCCCCGGACTAGCCTGAGCACAGATACGCAGTATTTT.

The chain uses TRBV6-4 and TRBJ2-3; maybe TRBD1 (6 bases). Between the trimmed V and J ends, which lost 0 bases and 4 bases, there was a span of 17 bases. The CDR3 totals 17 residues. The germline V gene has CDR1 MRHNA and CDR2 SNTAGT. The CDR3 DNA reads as TGTGCCAGCAGTGACTCGAGTGGGCTTGGGGGCGCAGATACGCAGTATTTT. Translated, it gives CASSDSSGLGGADTQYF.

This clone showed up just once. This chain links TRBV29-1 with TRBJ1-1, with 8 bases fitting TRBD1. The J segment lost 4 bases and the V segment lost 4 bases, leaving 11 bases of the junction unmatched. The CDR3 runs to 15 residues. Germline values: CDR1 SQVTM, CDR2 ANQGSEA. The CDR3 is CSVGQGARTFTEAFF. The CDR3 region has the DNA TGCAGCGTTGGCCAGGGGGCGCGTACTTTCACTGAAGCTTTCTTT.

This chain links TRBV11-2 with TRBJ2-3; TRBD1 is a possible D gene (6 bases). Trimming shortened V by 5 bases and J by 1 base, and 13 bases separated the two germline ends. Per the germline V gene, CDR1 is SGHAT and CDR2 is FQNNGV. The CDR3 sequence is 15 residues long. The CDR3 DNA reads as TGTGCCAGCAGCCCGGGACACATGGGCACAGATACGCAGTATTTT. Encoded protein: CASSPGHMGTDTQYF. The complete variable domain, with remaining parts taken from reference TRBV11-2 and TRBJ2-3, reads EAGVAQSPRYKIIEKRQSVAFWCNPISGHATLYWYQQILGQGPKLLIQFQNNGVVDDSQLPKDRFSAERLKGVDSTLKIQPAKLEDSAVYLCASSPGHMGTDTQYFGPGTRLTVL.